A selection of T cell receptor beta chains follows, all from one sample in a study of cytomegalovirus exposure and HLA in healthy donors. Sequenced by immunoSEQ multiplex PCR; TCRdb stores in-frame clones only, minus some. The table lists about 110,000 clones, around 95% of them singletons. The sample was PBMCs. All receptors come from a woman aged 18 to 35 in good health and CMV-seronegative. The CDR3 runs from the conserved cysteine through the conserved F or W. A D gene is named only where the DNA matches it firmly. Not all rows give a size; the values are once, few, many and, for expanded clones, a class.

length	J	V	D	size	CDR3	DNA
17	TRBJ2-6	TRBV4-1	.	.	CASSQDSGSSGANVLTF	TGCGCCAGCAGCCAAGATTCCGGGAGCTCTGGGGCCAACGTCCTGACTTTC
16	TRBJ2-7	TRBV2	.	.	CASSEGGGGITYEQYF	TGTGCCAGCAGTGAAGGGGGCGGAGGGATAACCTACGAGCAGTACTTC
14	TRBJ1-6	TRBV6-5	TRBD1	.	CASKGQGSGSPLHF	TGTGCCAGCAAGGGACAGGGGTCGGGTTCACCCCTCCACTTT
16	TRBJ1-1	TRBV15	TRBD1	few	CATSRSGTGEVPEAFF	TGTGCCACCAGCAGATCCGGGACAGGGGAAGTTCCTGAAGCTTTCTTT
14	TRBJ2-7	TRBV6-5	TRBD1	.	CASTDRGSGYEQYF	TGTGCCAGCACCGACAGGGGATCGGGCTACGAGCAGTACTTC
12	TRBJ1-1	TRBV2	.	.	CASSRQDTEAFF	TGTGCCAGCAGTAGACAGGACACTGAAGCTTTCTTT
18	TRBJ1-4	TRBV13	TRBD1	.	CASSLTGRFSKPNEKLFF	TGTGCCAGCAGCTTGACAGGGAGGTTCTCCAAGCCTAATGAAAAACTGTTTTTT
16	TRBJ2-5	TRBV13	TRBD2	.	CASSFGLAGVGETQYF	TGTGCCAGCAGCTTCGGACTAGCGGGTGTTGGGGAGACCCAGTACTTC
12	TRBJ2-7	TRBV29-1	TRBD1	few	CSVGTGDVEQYF	TGCAGCGTTGGGACAGGGGACGTAGAGCAGTACTTC
15	TRBJ2-1	TRBV28	.	.	CASRTPGWGVNEQFF	TGTGCCAGCAGAACCCCCGGCTGGGGGGTCAATGAGCAGTTCTTC
14	TRBJ1-2	TRBV7-8	TRBD1	.	CASSLQGVVYGYTF	TGTGCCAGCAGCCTCCAGGGGGTCGTCTATGGCTACACCTTC
16	TRBJ1-5	TRBV10-2	.	many	CASSESPGNSNQPQHF	TGCGCCAGCAGTGAGTCCCCAGGAAATAGCAATCAGCCCCAGCATTTT
17	TRBJ2-5	TRBV30	.	.	CAWSPVSPGGLQETQYF	TGTGCCTGGAGTCCAGTTTCCCCAGGTGGGCTCCAAGAGACCCAGTACTTC
15	TRBJ1-1	TRBV30	TRBD1	.	CAWSPGTGMNTEAFF	TGTGCCTGGAGCCCCGGGACAGGAATGAACACTGAAGCTTTCTTT
13	TRBJ1-2	TRBV18	TRBD1	.	CASSPRQGDGYTF	TGTGCCAGCTCACCCAGACAGGGGGATGGCTACACCTTC
16	TRBJ2-2	TRBV7-9	TRBD1	.	CASSFPGTGLTGELFF	TGTGCCAGCAGCTTCCCCGGGACAGGGCTAACCGGGGAGCTGTTTTTT
14	TRBJ1-1	TRBV6-1	TRBD1	.	CASSGQGAVTEAFF	TGTGCCAGCAGTGGGCAGGGGGCCGTCACTGAAGCTTTCTTT
16	TRBJ2-5	TRBV19	TRBD2	.	CASSVTSGAYQETQYF	TGTGCCAGTAGTGTCACTAGCGGGGCGTACCAAGAGACCCAGTACTTC
10	TRBJ2-5	TRBV28	TRBD1	.	CASGTRGLDF	TGTGCCAGCGGTACTAGGGGGCTGGACTTC
16	TRBJ2-1	TRBV7-3	.	.	CASSPPSASSYNEQFF	TGTGCCAGCAGCCCACCCTCAGCGAGCTCCTACAATGAGCAGTTCTTC
14	TRBJ2-7	TRBV19	.	.	CASSTTGSAYEQYF	TGTGCCAGTAGTACGACAGGTTCCGCCTACGAGCAGTACTTC
12	TRBJ2-3	TRBV7-9	.	.	CASSITGNTQYF	TGTGCCAGCAGCATCACAGGGAATACGCAGTATTTT
13	TRBJ1-5	TRBV27	.	.	CASSSARNQPQHF	TGTGCCAGCAGTTCAGCGCGCAATCAGCCCCAGCATTTT
15	TRBJ2-5	TRBV6-5	TRBD2	.	CASRPGTSGSAGQYF	TGTGCCAGCAGGCCTGGGACTAGCGGCTCGGCGGGCCAGTACTTC
13	TRBJ1-2	TRBV9	TRBD1	.	CASSGQGLYGYTF	TGTGCCAGCAGCGGACAGGGGCTCTATGGCTACACCTTC
14	TRBJ1-4	TRBV7-9	.	.	CASSLGQGSEKLFF	TGTGCCAGCAGCCTGGGGCAGGGAAGTGAAAAACTGTTTTTT
18	TRBJ1-3	TRBV9	TRBD1	.	CASSVEGGTGVKRNTIYF	TGTGCCAGCAGCGTAGAGGGGGGGACAGGGGTTAAGAGAAACACCATATATTTT
13	TRBJ2-7	TRBV28	.	.	CASSLRLTSEQYF	TGTGCCAGCAGCTTACGACTAACCTCCGAGCAGTACTTC